A selection of T cell receptor beta chains follows, all from one sample in a study of T cell changes during pregnancy in multiple sclerosis. Sequenced by immunoSEQ multiplex PCR; TCRdb stores in-frame clones only, minus some. The sample lists tens of thousands of clones, over 80% occurring once. The sample here was CD4+ T cells from peripheral blood mononuclear cells, taken in the third trimester of pregnancy. Receptors originate from a female donor with multiple sclerosis, enrolled in a pregnancy study. Both conserved end residues are trimmed from each CDR3. The order of the fields is V gene, clone size, CDR3 protein. For some rows the clone size is stated as once, few or many, or as a class when expanded; others skip it.

v_gene: TRBV5-6
abundance: .
CDR3aa: ASSLVGVQFAEAF

v_gene: TRBV19
abundance: .
CDR3aa: ASSILQAGVSTGELF

v_gene: TRBV19
abundance: .
CDR3aa: ASIDGGADYGYT

v_gene: TRBV6-5
abundance: .
CDR3aa: ASSYSRQANYEQY

v_gene: TRBV5-1
abundance: .
CDR3aa: ASSRGLAGGTGELF

v_gene: TRBV29-1
abundance: .
CDR3aa: SVEVALMTQY

v_gene: TRBV29-1
abundance: few
CDR3aa: SVEGTPRNEQF

v_gene: TRBV15
abundance: .
CDR3aa: ATSRDQGPYEQY

v_gene: TRBV7-2
abundance: .
CDR3aa: ASSLGDRDTGELF

v_gene: TRBV29-1
abundance: .
CDR3aa: SVRPGGLNEQY

v_gene: TRBV5-1
abundance: once
CDR3aa: ASSPAGGYEQY

v_gene: TRBV5-1
abundance: .
CDR3aa: ASSQVSTDTQY

v_gene: TRBV18
abundance: once
CDR3aa: ASSPSGTGGAAIYEQY

v_gene: TRBV28
abundance: .
CDR3aa: ASSFPRDTQY

v_gene: TRBV27
abundance: .
CDR3aa: ASSLSGRATDTQY

v_gene: TRBV29-1
abundance: few
CDR3aa: SVEESGYEQY

v_gene: TRBV2
abundance: .
CDR3aa: ASSKSSSGNLNEQF

v_gene: TRBV27
abundance: .
CDR3aa: ASSSQPPGVAGGPYEQF

v_gene: TRBV19
abundance: .
CDR3aa: ASSIAGTGAYEQY

v_gene: TRBV2
abundance: .
CDR3aa: ASRPDRGSTDTQY

v_gene: TRBV27
abundance: .
CDR3aa: ASSFLAGGRGGTEAF

v_gene: TRBV2
abundance: .
CDR3aa: ASSEALPGSYEQY

v_gene: TRBV5-4
abundance: .
CDR3aa: ASSLLIWSPEF